This record covers a single T cell receptor (beta chain). Its antigen is not yet known. No base qualities exist here, and no much larger clone lies one base off it. These data are taken from a study of T cell responses to AZD1222 COVID-19 vaccine (dated by TCRdb to 2020 to 2022). Broadly, across the study: AZD1222 recipients whose second dose came at about 4 weeks and those whose second dose came at about 12 weeks were combined into one group, since spike-specific TCR depth and breadth did not differ between the two schedules. A total of around 240 trial participants underwent TCR sequencing, of whom 200 to 220 received two doses of AZD1222 and about 25 received two doses of the MenACWY control vaccine. Trial participants were enrolled by age into subgroups of 18-55, 56-69 and 70-plus years, and about 150, 27 and 61 TCR-sequenced participants, respectively, were included in these subgroups. Broad study findings and their caveats: No day 14 peak-response samples were available, so repertoires were characterized only after the peak T cell response. The 56-69-year group was small, and its depth increase did not reach significance, likely because of low power. Nearly half of unique spike-specific TCRs reportedly recognized epitopes outside regions mutated in the B.1.351 and B.1.1.7 variants. A significant rise in spike-specific TCR breadth and depth was observed after two AZD1222 doses relative to day 0 and relative to MenACWY recipients. The vaccine-associated CD4 TCRs covered the entire spike protein, and the dominant responses fell in regions 160-218 and 743-854. Participants were mostly white British and included more females than males, and it was suggested by the authors that clonal diversity may have been underestimated. Conclusions about previously exposed vaccinees are limited, since just five or six AZD1222 recipients were seropositive for SARS-CoV-2 at baseline.

Taken from the germline V gene (reference sequence), the CDR1 and CDR2 loops are SEHNR and FQNEAQ. The CDR3 sequence holds 15 residues, the cysteine and phenylalanine included. Of all the DNA, just the CDR3 is kept, 45 bases in frame from base 1. Between the V and J ends, shortened by 4 bases and 5 bases respectively, the junction contains 17 bases. The CDR3 regions of human TCRbeta chains were analyzed by immunosequencing. Per the authors' processing: TCRs in the repertoires were matched against a reference library of SARS-CoV-2-specific TCRs that had been generated with the MIRA antigen-specificity platform. Breadth was defined as the fraction of unique TCRs that were SARS-CoV-2-associated, and depth was defined as the fraction of total T cells that were SARS-CoV-2-associated. Using the MIRA data, each spike-specific TCR was assigned both to the spike region to which the TCR was reactive and to a CD4 or CD8 class. Log10-transformed breadth and depth values were compared by one-way ANOVA with Sidak's multiple comparisons tests. TCRdb took over this immuneACCESS table, retaining in-frame rearrangements with V and J assigned. Such tables are incomplete; in checked studies, under half of the missing clones stem from an unresolved V gene, and the remainder is unexplained. V and J calls and clone size come straight from that table; D and trimming were deduced from the DNA. The sample table lists around 130,000 clones, more than 85% of them with a count of one. Clones ranked in the top ten supply roughly 0.91% of the sample.

The time point tag for this specimen amounts to: baseline before first vaccination. Vaccinee samples were obtained from the UK trials COV001 and COV002, which included a single-blind randomized controlled phase 2/3 trial of AZD1222 (ChAdOx1 nCoV-19) in healthy adults. For TCRbeta chain sequencing, PBMC samples were collected from trial participants at day 0 and at day 28 after the second dose. In this chain, TRBV7-9 is recombined with TRBJ1-2; the D gene is not confidently resolved. The source material was peripheral blood, sampled on day 0 of AZD1222 vaccination. The sequence was collected from an adult in good health. In nucleotides, the sequence is TGTGCCAGCAGCTCCCGGGCCCAGAGGATTTATGGCTACACCTTC. It codes for CASSSRAQRIYGYTF. Reference TRBV7-9 and TRBJ1-2 proteins supply the regions before and after the CDR3; the full variable domain is: DTGVSQNPRHKITKRGQNVTFRCDPISEHNRLYWYRQTLGQGPEFLTYFQNEAQLEKSRLLSDRFSAERPKGSFSTLEIQRTEQGDSAMYLCASSSRAQRIYGYTFGSGTRLTVV.